Listed below are T cell receptor beta chains from one sample, sequenced in a study of memory CD4+ T cells and cytomegalovirus serostatus. This table comes from immunoSEQ multiplex PCR, and its TCRdb copy is limited to in-frame clones, with some not included. The data contain around 60,000 clones, roughly 84% of them singletons. The sequenced sample was memory CD4+ T cells from blood. All receptors derive from an adult in good health and CMV-seronegative. Some clones in this sample may be carry-over from other donors' samples. Both conserved end residues are part of each CDR3. The D gene is left open where the match is weak. Expanded clones get a size class; other rows say once, few or many, or leave the size out.

>TRBJ2-3|13|TRBD1|TRBV29-1|NA
TGCAGCGCCAGGGGGTCTAGCACAGATACGCAGTATTTT
CSARGSSTDTQYF
>TRBJ1-2|18|NA|TRBV28|once
TGTGCCAGCAGTTTATGGGGCCCGAAAGACACACAGAACTATGGCTACACCTTC
CASSLWGPKDTQNYGYTF
>TRBJ1-6|15|NA|TRBV30|NA
TGTGCCTGGAGGGGCCAGGGGTGGGTGCCTTCACCCCTCCACTTT
CAWRGQGWVPSPLHF
>TRBJ2-5|13|NA|TRBV7-9|NA
TGTGCCAGCAGCTTGGGTGGCCAAGAGACCCAGTACTTC
CASSLGGQETQYF
>TRBJ2-5|15|NA|TRBV10-3|NA
TGTGCCATCAGTGATCCGGCGGGCAAAGGAGAGACCCAGTACTTC
CAISDPAGKGETQYF
>TRBJ1-5|14|NA|TRBV6-6|NA
TGTGCCAGCAGTTGGACAGAGGACAATCAGCCCCAGCATTTT
CASSWTEDNQPQHF
>TRBJ2-1|15|NA|TRBV9|NA
TGTGCCAGCAGCCCGAAACCCCAGACAATCAATGAGCAGTTCTTC
CASSPKPQTINEQFF
>TRBJ1-1|15|TRBD1|TRBV2|NA
TGTGCCAGCAGGGCCAGGGGGGGAGAGAACACTGAAGCTTTCTTT
CASRARGGENTEAFF
>TRBJ1-5|16|NA|TRBV4-1|NA
TGCGCCAGCAGCCCGGGACATCAGGGGCTTGAAACGCCCCAGCATTTT
CASSPGHQGLETPQHF
>TRBJ1-3|12|NA|TRBV2|NA
TGTGCCAGCAGTGACAGGGGAAACACCATATATTTT
CASSDRGNTIYF
>TRBJ2-3|15|NA|TRBV28|NA
TGTGCCAGCAGTTTATTTTCGACAGCCACAGATACGCAGTATTTT
CASSLFSTATDTQYF
>TRBJ2-3|13|TRBD1|TRBV5-5|once
TGTGCCAGCAGCCCTACAGGGGCGGATACGCAGTATTTT
CASSPTGADTQYF
>TRBJ2-1|16|NA|TRBV5-1|NA
TGCGCCAGCAGCTTGAATGCGGGGTTTTCCTACAATGAGCAGTTCTTC
CASSLNAGFSYNEQFF
>TRBJ1-5|14|NA|TRBV27|NA
TGTGCCAGCAGTTTATTATACGGCAATCAGCCCCAGCATTTT
CASSLLYGNQPQHF
>TRBJ2-7|14|TRBD2|TRBV18|once
TGTGCCAGCTCACCACTAGCGGGAGCCTACGAGCAGTACTTC
CASSPLAGAYEQYF
>TRBJ2-1|14|TRBD2|TRBV5-1|few
TGCGCCAGCAGCTCCGGGACTAGCCGTGATGAGCAGTTCTTC
CASSSGTSRDEQFF
>TRBJ2-1|15|TRBD2|TRBV5-1|NA
TGCGCCAGCAGCCTGGGACTAGCGGGAAACAATGAGCAGTTCTTC
CASSLGLAGNNEQFF
>TRBJ1-1|15|NA|TRBV2|NA
TGTGCCAGCAGAAGGGACTGGGCAGGGGCCACTGAAGCTTTCTTT
CASRRDWAGATEAFF
>TRBJ2-1|15|TRBD2|TRBV27|few
TGTGCCAGCAGTCCAGGTAGCGGGACATACAATGAGCAGTTCTTC
CASSPGSGTYNEQFF
>TRBJ2-7|15|TRBD1|TRBV6-6|NA
TGTGCCAGCAGTCCCCGACAGGGGGCGGCCTACGAGCAGTACTTC
CASSPRQGAAYEQYF
>TRBJ2-1|15|TRBD2|TRBV28|NA
TGTGCCAGCAGACAGCCGGGGGGAGCTCGTAATGAGCAGTTCTTC
CASRQPGGARNEQFF
>TRBJ2-4|19|TRBD1|TRBV4-2|NA
TGTGCCAGCAGCCCCAGCCCGGGCACGACAGGGTCGGCCAAAAACATTCAGTACTTC
CASSPSPGTTGSAKNIQYF
>TRBJ1-1|13|NA|TRBV11-3|NA
TGTGCCAGCAGCTTAAGTACAGACACTGAAGCTTTCTTT
CASSLSTDTEAFF
>TRBJ2-5|13|NA|TRBV7-9|NA
TGTGCCAGCGCTTGGCCCCCTGCAGAGACCCAGTACTTC
CASAWPPAETQYF
>TRBJ2-2|16|NA|TRBV27|NA
TGTGCCAGCAGCAAAACGAGAGGGGCTGTCACCGGGGAGCTGTTTTTT
CASSKTRGAVTGELFF
>TRBJ2-2|19|TRBD2|TRBV27|NA
TGTGCCAGCAGTTTATCAGTTCCTGGAGCGGGAGAAAGATCCGGGGAGCTGTTTTTT
CASSLSVPGAGERSGELFF
>TRBJ1-6|14|NA|TRBV28|medium-sized
TGTGCCAGCAGTTTAATCGATCAGAATTCACCCCTCCACTTT
CASSLIDQNSPLHF
>TRBJ1-5|16|NA|TRBV6-6|NA
TGTGCCAGCAGTTACGTGGTTGGACATAGCAATCAGCCCCAGCATTTT
CASSYVVGHSNQPQHF
>TRBJ2-3|13|NA|TRBV6-4|NA
TGTGCCAGCAGTGACTCCCTCGGGGGCACGCAGTATTTT
CASSDSLGGTQYF
>TRBJ2-5|13|NA|TRBV28|NA
TGTGCCAGCAGTTTGGCCAGGTCAGAGACCCAGTACTTC
CASSLARSETQYF
>TRBJ1-2|15|TRBD1|TRBV18|NA
TGTGCCAGCTCACGCGTCCAGGGACAGTTGGATGGCTACACCTTC
CASSRVQGQLDGYTF
>TRBJ2-1|14|TRBD1|TRBV7-3|NA
TGTGCCAGCAGCTACAGGGGGCAGAGGAATGAGCAGTTCTTC
CASSYRGQRNEQFF
>TRBJ2-1|14|TRBD1|TRBV28|NA
TGTGCCAGCAGTGGGCGACAGGGGGCCAATGAGCAGTTCTTC
CASSGRQGANEQFF
>TRBJ2-7|13|NA|TRBV28|NA
TGTGCCAGCAGTTTATTGTCTAACTGGGAGCAGTACTTC
CASSLLSNWEQYF
>TRBJ2-7|15|TRBD1|TRBV6-5|once
TGTGCCAGCAGTTACGGTGGGACAGGTCTGAACGAGCAGTACTTC
CASSYGGTGLNEQYF
>TRBJ1-1|13|NA|TRBV7-6|NA
TGTGCCAGCAGCTTATCGGGAAAGGCTGAAGCTTTCTTT
CASSLSGKAEAFF
>TRBJ2-7|16|TRBD1|TRBV2|NA
TGTGCCAGCAGTAAACAGGGGGCCACGGTTGAACGCGAGCAGTACTTC
CASSKQGATVEREQYF
>TRBJ2-1|14|TRBD2|TRBV7-2|NA
TGTGCCAGCAGTGCCGGGGGAGGGTACAATGAGCAGTTCTTC
CASSAGGGYNEQFF
>TRBJ2-1|16|TRBD2|TRBV29-1|NA
TGCAGCGTTGAGGTCCGGTGGGCGGGAGGGCCTGGGGAGCAGTTCTTC
CSVEVRWAGGPGEQFF
>TRBJ2-2|14|NA|TRBV30|NA
TGTGCCTGGAGCGTAGGGCGAGTTCCCGGGGAGCTGTTTTTT
CAWSVGRVPGELFF
>TRBJ2-4|17|TRBD1|TRBV7-9|NA
TGTGCCAGCAGCTTAAGGACAGGGGGTCAAGGCAAAAACATTCAGTACTTC
CASSLRTGGQGKNIQYF
>TRBJ2-5|16|NA|TRBV9|NA
TGTGCCAGCAGCGTTAGAGAGGGATCAGGGCAAGAGACCCAGTACTTC
CASSVREGSGQETQYF
>TRBJ2-6|15|NA|TRBV5-6|NA
TGTGCCAGCAGCTTGCCGAGCTCTGGGGCCAACGTCCTGACTTTC
CASSLPSSGANVLTF
>TRBJ2-7|14|TRBD2|TRBV9|NA
TGTGCCAGCTCTCTCGCGGGAGGGCCCTACGAGCAGTACTTC
CASSLAGGPYEQYF
>TRBJ2-3|20|NA|TRBV4-2|NA
TGTGCCAGCAGCCTCAAGGTTCCCGCAGGACAACTAACTAGCACAGATACGCAGTATTTT
CASSLKVPAGQLTSTDTQYF
>TRBJ1-1|15|NA|TRBV5-1|NA
TGCGCCAGCAGCTTTGGGTTAGAGCTGAACACTGAAGCTTTCTTT
CASSFGLELNTEAFF
>TRBJ1-1|12|NA|TRBV5-1|NA
TGCGCCAGTCAGGGCTCGAACACTGAAGCTTTCTTT
CASQGSNTEAFF
>TRBJ2-2|16|NA|TRBV7-9|NA
TGTGCCAGCAGCCCGCGGGGAGGGGGCGACGCCGGGGAGCTGTTTTTT
CASSPRGGGDAGELFF
>TRBJ2-7|18|NA|TRBV21-1|NA
TGTGCCAGCAGCAAAGGGTTAAGGGTGGGAGGAAATTACAACGAGCAGTACTTC
CASSKGLRVGGNYNEQYF